This T cell receptor (beta chain) is drawn from a study of shared clonotypes between healthy human individuals. The V and J ends lost 1 base and 4 bases respectively, with 13 bases between them. Germline loops: CDR1 SEHNR, CDR2 FQNEAQ (reference sequence). The CDR3 runs 15 residues. Everyone who donated was a Caucasian adult who lived in Nashville, Tennessee. Regarding this clone: Its target is unknown.

The DNA input per sorted-subset replicate PCR was 150 to 200 ng, corresponding to 32,000 or so T cell genomes. Only in-frame clones appear in the TCRdb table, and some are missing; sequencing was by immunoSEQ multiplex PCR. This table holds 2 million to 2.5 million clones, about 94% found once. Study-wide results and limits: Naive subsets generally exceeded memory subsets in estimated richness.

The receptor comes from a man aged 18 to 30 in good health. The rearrangement uses TRBV7-9 and TRBJ2-5; TRBD2 is a possible D gene (5 bases). The sequenced material came from naive CD4+ T cells sorted from blood. Subset reported: CD45RA+ positively selected. The CDR3 sequence is CASSLVGTSGETQYF. The CDR3 coding sequence is TGTGCCAGCAGCTTAGTGGGCACTAGTGGAGAGACCCAGTACTTC.